This is a list of T cell receptor beta chains from one sample in a study of PD-L1 blockade in urothelial cancer. Only in-frame clones appear in the TCRdb table, and some are missing; sequencing was by immunoSEQ multiplex PCR. The table has approximately 100,000 clones, 89% seen once. This material consisted of PBMCs, taken around atezolizumab (anti-PD-L1) treatment. The origin of the receptors is a woman aged 80 or older with urothelial cancer. Both conserved end residues are part of each CDR3. D genes are given only for firm matches. Clone size appears in some rows only: once, few, many, or a class for an expanded clone.

TRBJ2-1	TRBD2	.	TRBV7-2	CASRPTIAGLQFF	TGTGCCAGCAGACCGACCATAGCGGGCCTCCAGTTCTTC
TRBJ1-1	.	.	TRBV5-4	CASSLGGEMNTEAFF	TGTGCCAGCAGCTTGGGGGGAGAAATGAACACTGAAGCTTTCTTT
TRBJ2-1	TRBD2	.	TRBV30	CAWGGLAGRHNEQFF	TGTGCCTGGGGAGGGCTAGCGGGACGACACAATGAGCAGTTCTTC
TRBJ2-7	.	.	TRBV11-2	CASSLGGALRIPPYEQYF	TGTGCCAGCAGCCTCGGCGGGGCCCTCCGAATACCCCCCTACGAGCAGTACTTC
TRBJ2-7	.	.	TRBV30	CAWRGGVQGMYEQYF	TGTGCCTGGAGGGGCGGCGTACAGGGAATGTACGAGCAGTACTTC
TRBJ1-4	TRBD1	.	TRBV14	CASSQGGTANEKLFF	TGTGCCAGCAGCCAAGGGGGGACAGCAAATGAAAAACTGTTTTTT
TRBJ1-3	.	.	TRBV10-3	CAISDLGAISGNTIYF	TGTGCCATCAGTGATTTGGGCGCTATTTCTGGAAACACCATATATTTT
TRBJ1-1	.	few	TRBV18	CASSPTSTEAFF	TGTGCCAGCTCACCTACGAGCACTGAAGCTTTCTTT
TRBJ2-1	TRBD2	.	TRBV10-3	CAISLGTSGAYNEQFF	TGTGCCATCAGTCTCGGGACTAGCGGGGCATACAATGAGCAGTTCTTC
TRBJ1-2	TRBD1	.	TRBV30	CAWSAGTVNYGYTF	TGTGCCTGGAGCGCAGGGACAGTTAACTATGGCTACACCTTC
TRBJ2-3	TRBD2	.	TRBV6-1	CASSVRGRAGSTDTQYF	TGTGCCAGCAGTGTTCGCGGGAGGGCCGGGAGCACAGATACGCAGTATTTT
TRBJ1-1	.	.	TRBV19	CASSNFVGGGPEAFF	TGTGCCAGTAGTAATTTTGTTGGAGGTGGTCCTGAAGCTTTCTTT
TRBJ2-6	TRBD2	.	TRBV5-4	CASSTGGGGANVLTF	TGTGCCAGCAGCACCGGGGGGGGTGGGGCCAACGTCCTGACTTTC
TRBJ1-1	TRBD1	few	TRBV28	CASSPWTGRAFF	TGTGCCAGCAGTCCCTGGACAGGGAGGGCTTTCTTT
TRBJ2-3	.	once	TRBV7-2	CASSLDLGPTDTQYF	TGTGCCAGCAGCTTGGATTTGGGGCCTACAGATACGCAGTATTTT
TRBJ1-2	TRBD1	.	TRBV12-5	CASGLETGAKQYGYTF	TGTGCTAGTGGTTTGGAGACAGGGGCGAAACAATATGGCTACACCTTC
TRBJ2-5	TRBD2	.	TRBV5-6	CASSSAISGRMEETQYF	TGTGCCAGCAGCTCAGCTATTAGCGGGAGGATGGAAGAGACCCAGTACTTC
TRBJ2-3	TRBD1	.	TRBV5-1	CASSLVPGTGGLGTDTQYF	TGCGCCAGCAGCTTGGTCCCCGGGACAGGGGGCTTGGGCACAGATACGCAGTATTTT
TRBJ1-2	.	.	TRBV28	CASSPPWGYSNYGYTF	TGTGCCAGCAGCCCCCCGTGGGGCTATTCTAACTATGGCTACACCTTC
TRBJ1-1	.	.	TRBV27	CASRPFGTMNTEAFF	TGTGCCAGCAGACCGTTCGGAACTATGAACACTGAAGCTTTCTTT
TRBJ2-7	TRBD1	.	TRBV9	CASSVGQGFSYEQYF	TGTGCCAGCAGCGTGGGACAGGGATTCTCCTACGAGCAGTACTTC
TRBJ1-5	.	.	TRBV27	CASSLSGGYGNQPQHF	TGTGCCAGCAGTTTATCGGGAGGGTATGGCAATCAGCCCCAGCATTTT
TRBJ1-2	.	.	TRBV4-2	CASSEGRGYTF	TGTGCCAGCAGCGAGGGTAGGGGCTACACCTTC
TRBJ1-2	.	few	TRBV6-1	CASFLPNYGYTF	TGTGCCAGCTTTCTTCCTAACTATGGCTACACCTTC
TRBJ2-2	TRBD2	.	TRBV5-1	CASSTGTSGTGELFF	TGCGCCAGCAGCACCGGGACTAGCGGGACCGGGGAGCTGTTTTTT